This T cell receptor (beta chain) was obtained from a study of Graves' ophthalmopathy and Graves' hyperthyroidism. Study-wide context: Stable hyperthyroidism was defined by absence of ophthalmopathy within 18 months of follow-up. The study, taken as a whole, reports: Blood repertoires reportedly contained most expanded thyroid clonotypes above 0.001 frequency.

Uncontrolled infections, pregnancy, lactation or other autoimmune diseases led to patient exclusion. Amplification targeted the TCR beta CDR3 regions, with RNA transcripts as the source material. The library came from an HTBI-primed first-round RT-PCR and a second-round multiplex PCR. TCRdb reanalysed the multiplex PCR reads using MiXCR and keeps one entry per CDR3 protein. This repertoire shows over a million distinct CDR3 sequences, 36% found once; its top ten account for more than 9.5%. This clonotype was detected a few times. Its antigen is unknown. Trimming stripped 0 bases from V and 0 bases from J, with 12 bases between. There are 16 residues in the CDR3. Germline V gene sequence: CDR1 MNHEY, CDR2 SVGAGI.

The specimen was peripheral blood or thyroid tissue (not recorded which). This TCR was sampled from an adult man with Graves' hyperthyroidism. The gene calls are TRBV6-5 and TRBJ2-7; perhaps TRBD1 as D (5 bases). Here the CDR3 DNA reads TGTGCCAGCAGTTACTCACAGGACCTAATCTCCTACGAGCAGTACTTC. Its protein is CASSYSQDLISYEQYF.